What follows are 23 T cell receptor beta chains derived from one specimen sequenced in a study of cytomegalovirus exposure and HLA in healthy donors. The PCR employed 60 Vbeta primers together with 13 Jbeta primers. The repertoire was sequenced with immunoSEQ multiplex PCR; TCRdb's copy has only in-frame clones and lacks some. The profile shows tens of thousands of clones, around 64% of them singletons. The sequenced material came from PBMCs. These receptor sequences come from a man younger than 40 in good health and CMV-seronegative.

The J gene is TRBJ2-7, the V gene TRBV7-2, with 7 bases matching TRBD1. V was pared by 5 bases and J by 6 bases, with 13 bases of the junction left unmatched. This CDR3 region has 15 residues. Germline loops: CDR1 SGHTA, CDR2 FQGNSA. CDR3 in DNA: TGTGCCAGCAGCCCAGCTCTAGGGGGCGCCTTCGAGCAGTACTTC. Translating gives CASSPALGGAFEQYF. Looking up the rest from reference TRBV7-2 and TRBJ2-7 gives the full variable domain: GAGVSQSPSNKVTEKGKDVELRCDPISGHTALYWYRQSLGQGLEFLIYFQGNSAPDKSGLPSDRFSAERTGGSVSTLTIQRTQQEDSAVYLCASSPALGGAFEQYFGPGTRLTVT.

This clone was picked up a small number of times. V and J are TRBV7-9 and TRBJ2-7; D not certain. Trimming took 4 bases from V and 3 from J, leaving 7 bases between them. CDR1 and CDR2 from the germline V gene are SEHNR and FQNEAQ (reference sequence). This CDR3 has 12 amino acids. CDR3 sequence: CASSSYSYEQYF. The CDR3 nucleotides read TGTGCCAGCAGCTCTTACAGCTACGAGCAGTACTTC. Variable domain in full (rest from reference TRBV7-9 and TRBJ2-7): DTGVSQNPRHKITKRGQNVTFRCDPISEHNRLYWYRQTLGQGPEFLTYFQNEAQLEKSRLLSDRFSAERPKGSFSTLEIQRTEQGDSAMYLCASSSYSYEQYFGPGTRLTVT.

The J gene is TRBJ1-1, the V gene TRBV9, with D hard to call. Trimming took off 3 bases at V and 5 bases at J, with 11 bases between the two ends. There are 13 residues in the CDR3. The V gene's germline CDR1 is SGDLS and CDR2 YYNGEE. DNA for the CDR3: TGTGCCAGCAGCGCGCTCAGTAAAACTGAAGCTTTCTTT. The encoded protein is CASSALSKTEAFF.

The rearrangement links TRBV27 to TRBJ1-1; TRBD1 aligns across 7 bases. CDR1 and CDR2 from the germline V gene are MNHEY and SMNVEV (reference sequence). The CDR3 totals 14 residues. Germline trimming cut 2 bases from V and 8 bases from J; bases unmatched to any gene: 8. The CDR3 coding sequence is TGTGCCAGCAGTTTAGAGAAGGGGGCTGGGGAAGCTTTCTTT. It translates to CASSLEKGAGEAFF.

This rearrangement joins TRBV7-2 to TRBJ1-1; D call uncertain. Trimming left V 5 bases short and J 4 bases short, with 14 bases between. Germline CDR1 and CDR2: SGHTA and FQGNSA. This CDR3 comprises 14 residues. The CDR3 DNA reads TGTGCCAGCAGCCCTAGAGGGTGGGCCACTGAAGCTTTCTTT. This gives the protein CASSPRGWATEAFF.

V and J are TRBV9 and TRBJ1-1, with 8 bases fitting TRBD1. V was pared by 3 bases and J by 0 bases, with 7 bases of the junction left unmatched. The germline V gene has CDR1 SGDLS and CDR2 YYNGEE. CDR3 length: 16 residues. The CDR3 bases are TGTGCCAGCAGCGCCCTACAGGGGGTAATGAACACTGAAGCTTTCTTT. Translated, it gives CASSALQGVMNTEAFF.

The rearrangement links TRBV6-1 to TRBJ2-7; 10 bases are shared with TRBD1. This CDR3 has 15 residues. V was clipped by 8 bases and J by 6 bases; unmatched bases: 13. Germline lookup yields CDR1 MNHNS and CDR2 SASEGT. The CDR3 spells CASALGLGQGSEQYF. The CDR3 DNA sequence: TGTGCCAGCGCTTTGGGTCTGGGACAGGGGAGCGAGCAGTACTTC.

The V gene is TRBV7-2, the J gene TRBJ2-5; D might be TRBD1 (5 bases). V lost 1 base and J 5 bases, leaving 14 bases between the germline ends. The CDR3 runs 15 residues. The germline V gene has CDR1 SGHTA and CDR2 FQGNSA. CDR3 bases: TGTGCCAGCAGCTTAGAAGGGGCGGCGTGGGAGACCCAGTACTTC. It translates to CASSLEGAAWETQYF.

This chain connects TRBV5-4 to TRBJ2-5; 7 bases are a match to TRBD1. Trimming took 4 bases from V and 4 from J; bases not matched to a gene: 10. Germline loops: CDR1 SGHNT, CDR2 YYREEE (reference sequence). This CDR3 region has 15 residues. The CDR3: CASSPDYRGGETQYF. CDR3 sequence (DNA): TGTGCCAGCAGCCCAGATTACAGGGGCGGAGAGACCCAGTACTTC.

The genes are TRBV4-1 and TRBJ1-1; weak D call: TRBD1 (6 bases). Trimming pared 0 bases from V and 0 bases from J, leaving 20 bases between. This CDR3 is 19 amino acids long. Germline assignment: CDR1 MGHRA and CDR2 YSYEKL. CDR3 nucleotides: TGCGCCAGCAGCCAAGATACCAGTCGGACAGCCTCCATGAACACTGAAGCTTTCTTT. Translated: CASSQDTSRTASMNTEAFF.

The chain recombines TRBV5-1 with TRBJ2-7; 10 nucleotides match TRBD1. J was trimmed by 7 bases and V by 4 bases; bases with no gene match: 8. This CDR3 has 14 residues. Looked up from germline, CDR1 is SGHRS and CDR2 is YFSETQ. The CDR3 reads CASSEGTGVDEQYF. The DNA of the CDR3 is TGCGCCAGCAGCGAAGGGACAGGGGTAGATGAGCAGTACTTC.

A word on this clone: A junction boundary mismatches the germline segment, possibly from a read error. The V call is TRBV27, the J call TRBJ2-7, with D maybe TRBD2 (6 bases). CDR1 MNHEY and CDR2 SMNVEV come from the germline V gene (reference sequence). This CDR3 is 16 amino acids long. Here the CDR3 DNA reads TGTGCCAGCAGTGCCATAGGGACTCCCGTTCCATACGGGCAGTACTTC. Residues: CASSAIGTPVPYGQYF.

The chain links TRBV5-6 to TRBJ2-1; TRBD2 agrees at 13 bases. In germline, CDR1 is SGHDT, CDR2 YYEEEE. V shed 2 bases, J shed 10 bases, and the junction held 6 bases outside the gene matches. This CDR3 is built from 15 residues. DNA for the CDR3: TGTGCCAGCAGCTTACTAGCGGGAGGGCCCCGGGAGCAGTTCTTC. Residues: CASSLLAGGPREQFF.

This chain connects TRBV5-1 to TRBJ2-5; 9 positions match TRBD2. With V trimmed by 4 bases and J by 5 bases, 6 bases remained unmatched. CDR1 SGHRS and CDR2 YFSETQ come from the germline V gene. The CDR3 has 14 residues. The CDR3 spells CASSAGTSRETQYF. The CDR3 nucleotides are TGCGCCAGCAGCGCCGGGACTAGCAGGGAGACCCAGTACTTC.

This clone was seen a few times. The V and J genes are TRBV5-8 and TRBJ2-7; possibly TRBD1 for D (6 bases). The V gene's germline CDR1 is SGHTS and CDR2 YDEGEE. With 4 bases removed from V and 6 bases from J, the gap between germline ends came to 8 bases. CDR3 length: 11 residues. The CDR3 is CASSRTAEQYF. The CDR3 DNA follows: TGTGCCAGCAGCCGGACAGCCGAGCAGTACTTC.

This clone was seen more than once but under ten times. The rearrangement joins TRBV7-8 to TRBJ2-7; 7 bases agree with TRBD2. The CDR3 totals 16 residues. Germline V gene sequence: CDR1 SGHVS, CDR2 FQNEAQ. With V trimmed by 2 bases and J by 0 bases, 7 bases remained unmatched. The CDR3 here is CASSLYVGTTSYEQYF. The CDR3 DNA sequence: TGTGCCAGCAGCTTATATGTAGGGACTACCTCCTACGAGCAGTACTTC. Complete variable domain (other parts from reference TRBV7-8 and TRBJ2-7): GAGVSQSPRYKVAKRGQDVALRCDPISGHVSLFWYQQALGQGPEFLTYFQNEAQLDKSGLPSDRFFAERPEGSVSTLKIQRTQQEDSAVYLCASSLYVGTTSYEQYFGPGTRLTVT.

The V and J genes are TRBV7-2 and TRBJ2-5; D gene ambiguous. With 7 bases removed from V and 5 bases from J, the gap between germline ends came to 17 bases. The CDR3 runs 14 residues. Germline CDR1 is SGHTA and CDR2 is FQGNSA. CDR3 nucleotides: TGTGCCAGCACCATTCCCCTAGAACGGGAGACCCAGTACTTC. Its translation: CASTIPLERETQYF.

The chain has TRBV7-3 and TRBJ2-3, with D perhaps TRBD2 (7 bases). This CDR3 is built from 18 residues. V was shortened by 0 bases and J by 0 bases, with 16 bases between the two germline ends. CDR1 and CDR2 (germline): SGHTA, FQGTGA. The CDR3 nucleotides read TGTGCCAGCAGCTTAACGGCGCCGGGGGGCTCTAGCACAGATACGCAGTATTTT. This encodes CASSLTAPGGSSTDTQYF.

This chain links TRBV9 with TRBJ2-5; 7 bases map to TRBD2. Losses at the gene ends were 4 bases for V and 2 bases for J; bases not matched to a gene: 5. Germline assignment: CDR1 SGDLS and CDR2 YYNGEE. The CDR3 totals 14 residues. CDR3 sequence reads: CASSNGLVQETQYF. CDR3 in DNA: TGTGCCAGCAGCAATGGACTAGTTCAAGAGACCCAGTACTTC.

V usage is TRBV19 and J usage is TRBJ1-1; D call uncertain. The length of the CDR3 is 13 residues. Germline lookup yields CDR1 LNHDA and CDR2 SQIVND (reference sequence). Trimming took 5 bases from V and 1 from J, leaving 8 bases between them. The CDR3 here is CASSPTWNTEAFF. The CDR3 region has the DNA TGTGCCAGTAGTCCGACATGGAACACTGAAGCTTTCTTT.

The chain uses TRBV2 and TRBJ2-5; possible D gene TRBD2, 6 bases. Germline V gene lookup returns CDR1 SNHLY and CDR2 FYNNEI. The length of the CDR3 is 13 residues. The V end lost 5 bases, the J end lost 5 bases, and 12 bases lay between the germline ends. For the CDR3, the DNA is TGTGCCAGCAGTAGGGACTGGAAGGAGACCCAGTACTTC. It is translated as CASSRDWKETQYF.

CDR3 nucleotide sequence: TGCGCCAGCAGCCAAGCAGGGGGCGCTGGGGCCAACGTCCTGACTTTC. This translates into CASSQAGGAGANVLTF. The chain couples TRBV4-3 to TRBJ2-6, with 8 nucleotides matching TRBD1. In germline, CDR1 is LGHNA, CDR2 YSLEER. Trimming took 1 base from V and 2 from J; bases not matched to a gene: 1. CDR3 length: 16 residues.

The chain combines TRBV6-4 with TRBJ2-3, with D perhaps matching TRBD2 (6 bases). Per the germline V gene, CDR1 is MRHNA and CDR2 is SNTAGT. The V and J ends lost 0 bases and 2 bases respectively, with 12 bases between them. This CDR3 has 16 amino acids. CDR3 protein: CASSDSTGVNTDTQYF. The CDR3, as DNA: TGTGCCAGCAGTGACTCGACGGGAGTGAACACAGATACGCAGTATTTT.